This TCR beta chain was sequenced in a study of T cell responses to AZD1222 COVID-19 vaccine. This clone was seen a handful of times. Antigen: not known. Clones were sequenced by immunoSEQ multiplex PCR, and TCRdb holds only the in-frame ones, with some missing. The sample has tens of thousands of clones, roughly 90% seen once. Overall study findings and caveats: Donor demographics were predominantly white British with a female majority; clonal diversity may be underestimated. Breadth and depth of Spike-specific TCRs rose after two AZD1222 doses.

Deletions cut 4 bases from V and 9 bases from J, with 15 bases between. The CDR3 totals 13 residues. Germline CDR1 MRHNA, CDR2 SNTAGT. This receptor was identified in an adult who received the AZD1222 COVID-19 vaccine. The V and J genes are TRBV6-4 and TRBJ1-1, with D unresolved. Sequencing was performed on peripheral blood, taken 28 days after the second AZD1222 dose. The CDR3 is CASSALQRWKAFF. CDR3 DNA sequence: TGTGCCAGCAGTGCTTTACAGCGTTGGAAAGCTTTCTTT.